Given below is one T cell receptor beta chain in context. The target antigen is unknown. This entry is derived from a study of cytomegalovirus exposure and HLA in healthy donors. Study-level background: Caucasian-associated ancestry cluster membership applied to about 80% of some 400 genotyped donors.

Study-wide results and limits: Most TCR sequences were uncommon, yet certain public TCRs appeared in many donors. There were 150 to 200 TCR beta chains listed as cytomegalovirus-associated.

In the PCR, 60 Vbeta and 13 Jbeta primers were used. TCRdb keeps only in-frame clones here, not all; method: immunoSEQ multiplex PCR. The table lists fewer than 140,000 clones, over 70% of them singletons. The CDR3 contains 14 residues. The germline CDR1 and CDR2 sequences are GTSNPN and SVGIG (reference sequence). Trimming shortened V by 0 bases and J by 0 bases, and 8 bases separated the two germline ends. The TCR originated in a boy aged 5-17 years in good health and CMV-seronegative. Material for sequencing was PBMCs. The chain joins TRBV30 to TRBJ1-2, with D hard to call. The CDR3 protein is CAWSVVGANYGYTF. Written as DNA, the CDR3 is TGTGCCTGGAGTGTGGTAGGAGCTAACTATGGCTACACCTTC.